This T cell receptor (beta chain) is drawn from a study of technical replicates of blood from a few donors. Repertoires were generated with immunoSEQ multiplex PCR, while TCRdb's copy carries only in-frame clones and drops some. The table lists tens of thousands of clones, roughly 90% of them singletons. Worth noting for this clone: This sample includes further DNA sequences coding for the same CDR3.

Germline V gene sequence: CDR1 SGDLS, CDR2 YYNGEE. V was clipped by 0 bases and J by 6 bases; unmatched bases: 3. The CDR3 extends over 15 amino acids. The origin of this receptor is a human donor in good health. Some clones in this sample may be carry-over from other donors' samples. The sample consisted of PBMCs. The chain combines TRBV9 with TRBJ2-1; 10 bases fit TRBD2. The CDR3 loop reads CASSVASGGGNEQFF. CDR3 sequence (DNA): TGTGCCAGCAGCGTAGCTAGCGGGGGTGGCAATGAGCAGTTCTTC. The variable domain in full, completed from reference TRBV9 and TRBJ2-1, reads DSGVTQTPKHLITATGQRVTLRCSPRSGDLSVYWYQQSLDQGLQFLIQYYNGEERAKGNILERFSAQQFPDLHSELNLSSLELGDSALYFCASSVASGGGNEQFFGPGTRLTVL.